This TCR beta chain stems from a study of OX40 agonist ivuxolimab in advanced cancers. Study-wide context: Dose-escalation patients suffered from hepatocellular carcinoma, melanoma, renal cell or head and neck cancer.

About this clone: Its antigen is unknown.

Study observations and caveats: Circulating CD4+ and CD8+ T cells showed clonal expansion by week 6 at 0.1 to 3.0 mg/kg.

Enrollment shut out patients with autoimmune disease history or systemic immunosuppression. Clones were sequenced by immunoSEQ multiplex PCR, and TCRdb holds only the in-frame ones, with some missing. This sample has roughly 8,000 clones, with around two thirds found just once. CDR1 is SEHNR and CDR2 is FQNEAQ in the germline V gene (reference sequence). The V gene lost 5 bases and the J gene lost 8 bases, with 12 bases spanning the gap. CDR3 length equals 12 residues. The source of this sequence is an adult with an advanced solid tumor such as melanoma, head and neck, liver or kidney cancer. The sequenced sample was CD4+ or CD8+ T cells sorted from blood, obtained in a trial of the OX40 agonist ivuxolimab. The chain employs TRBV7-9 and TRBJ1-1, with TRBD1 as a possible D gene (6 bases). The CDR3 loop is CASSSGQPEAFF. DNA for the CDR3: TGTGCCAGCAGCAGCGGACAGCCAGAAGCTTTCTTT.